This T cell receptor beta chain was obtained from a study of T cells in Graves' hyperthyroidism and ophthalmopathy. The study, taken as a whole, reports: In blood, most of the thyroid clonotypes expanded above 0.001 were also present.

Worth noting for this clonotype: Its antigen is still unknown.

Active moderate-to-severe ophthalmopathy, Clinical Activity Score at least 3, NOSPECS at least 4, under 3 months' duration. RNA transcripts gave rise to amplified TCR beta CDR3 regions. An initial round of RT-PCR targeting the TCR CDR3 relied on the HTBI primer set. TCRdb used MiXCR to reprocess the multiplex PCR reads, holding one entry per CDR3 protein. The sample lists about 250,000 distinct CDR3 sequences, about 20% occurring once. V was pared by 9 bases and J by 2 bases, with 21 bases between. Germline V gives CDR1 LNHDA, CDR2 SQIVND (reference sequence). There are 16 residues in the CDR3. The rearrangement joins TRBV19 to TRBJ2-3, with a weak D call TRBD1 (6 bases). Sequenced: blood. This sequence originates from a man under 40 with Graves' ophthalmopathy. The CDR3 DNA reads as TGTGCCAGCAGTGAATCCCCGGGACACCTCACAGATACGCAGTATTTT. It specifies CASSESPGHLTDTQYF.